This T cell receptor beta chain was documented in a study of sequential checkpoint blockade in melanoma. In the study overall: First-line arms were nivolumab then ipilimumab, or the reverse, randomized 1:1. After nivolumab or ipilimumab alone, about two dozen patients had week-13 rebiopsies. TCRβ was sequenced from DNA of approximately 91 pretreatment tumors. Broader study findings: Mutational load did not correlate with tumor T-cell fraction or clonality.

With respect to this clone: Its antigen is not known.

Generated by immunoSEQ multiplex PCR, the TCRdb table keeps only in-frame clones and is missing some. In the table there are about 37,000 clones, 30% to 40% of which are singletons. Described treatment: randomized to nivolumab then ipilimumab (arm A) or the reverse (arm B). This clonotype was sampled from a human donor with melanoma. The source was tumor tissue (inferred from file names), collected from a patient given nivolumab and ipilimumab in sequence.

The DNA of the CDR3 is TGTGCCAGCAGGGGGACAGTTATGAACACTGAAGCTTTCTTT. This gives the protein CASRGTVMNTEAFF. V and J are TRBV6-8 and TRBJ1-1; 7 bases match TRBD1. There are 14 residues in the CDR3. Trimming cost V 6 bases and J 0 bases; bases outside gene matches: 4. Looked up from germline, CDR1 is MNHGY and CDR2 is SAAAGT.